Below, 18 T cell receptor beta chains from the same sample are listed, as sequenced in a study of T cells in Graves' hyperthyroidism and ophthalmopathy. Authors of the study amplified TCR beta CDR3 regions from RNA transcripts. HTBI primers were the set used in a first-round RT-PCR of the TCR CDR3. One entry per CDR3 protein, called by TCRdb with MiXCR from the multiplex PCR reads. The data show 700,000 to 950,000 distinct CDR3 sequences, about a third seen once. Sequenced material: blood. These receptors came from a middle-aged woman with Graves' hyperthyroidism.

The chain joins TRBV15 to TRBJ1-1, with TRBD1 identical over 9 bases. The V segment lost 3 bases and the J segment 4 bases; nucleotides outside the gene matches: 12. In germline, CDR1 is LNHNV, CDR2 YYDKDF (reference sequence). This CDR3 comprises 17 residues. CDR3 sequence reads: CATSRAGQGGSGTEAFF. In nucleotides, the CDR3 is TGTGCCACCAGCAGGGCGGGACAGGGAGGCTCCGGCACTGAAGCTTTCTTT.

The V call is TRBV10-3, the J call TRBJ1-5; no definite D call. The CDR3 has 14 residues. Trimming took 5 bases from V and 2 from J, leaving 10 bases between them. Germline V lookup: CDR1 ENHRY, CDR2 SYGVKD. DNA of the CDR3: TGTGCCATCAGTTACGGTGGGCGCAATCAGCCCCAGCATTTT. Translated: CAISYGGRNQPQHF.

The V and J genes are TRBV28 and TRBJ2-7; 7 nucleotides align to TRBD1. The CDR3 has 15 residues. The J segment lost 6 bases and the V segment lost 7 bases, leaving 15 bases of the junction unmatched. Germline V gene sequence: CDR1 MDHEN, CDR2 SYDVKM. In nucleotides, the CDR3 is TGTGCCAGCACCCGAAGGAGAGACAGGGTGGGCGAGCAGTACTTC. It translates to CASTRRRDRVGEQYF. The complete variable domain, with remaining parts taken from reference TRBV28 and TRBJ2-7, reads DVKVTQSSRYLVKRTGEKVFLECVQDMDHENMFWYRQDPGLGLRLIYFSYDVKMKEKGDIPEGYSVSREKKERFSLILESASTNQTSMYLCASTRRRDRVGEQYFGPGTRLTVT.

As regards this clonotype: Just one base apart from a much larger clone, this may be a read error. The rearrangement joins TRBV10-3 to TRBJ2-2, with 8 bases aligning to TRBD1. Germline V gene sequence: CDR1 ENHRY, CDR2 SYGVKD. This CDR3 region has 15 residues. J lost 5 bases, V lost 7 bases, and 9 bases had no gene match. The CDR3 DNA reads TGTGCCATCAACACCGCACAGGGGGAGACCGGGGAGCTGTTTTTT. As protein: CAINTAQGETGELFF.

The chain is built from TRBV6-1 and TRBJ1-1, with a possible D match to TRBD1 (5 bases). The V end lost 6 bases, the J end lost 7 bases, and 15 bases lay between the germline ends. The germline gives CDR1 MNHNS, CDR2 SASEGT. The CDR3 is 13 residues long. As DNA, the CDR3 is TGTGCCAGCAGCCGGACATCTTGGAATGAAGCTTTCTTT. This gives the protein CASSRTSWNEAFF.

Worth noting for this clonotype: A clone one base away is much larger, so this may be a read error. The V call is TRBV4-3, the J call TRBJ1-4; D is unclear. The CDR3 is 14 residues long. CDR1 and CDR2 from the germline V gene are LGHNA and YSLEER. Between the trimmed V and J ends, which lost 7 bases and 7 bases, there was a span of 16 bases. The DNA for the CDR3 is TGCGCCAGCAACCCAGTTGGGGTTGGTGAAAAACTGTTTTTT. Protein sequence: CASNPVGVGEKLFF.

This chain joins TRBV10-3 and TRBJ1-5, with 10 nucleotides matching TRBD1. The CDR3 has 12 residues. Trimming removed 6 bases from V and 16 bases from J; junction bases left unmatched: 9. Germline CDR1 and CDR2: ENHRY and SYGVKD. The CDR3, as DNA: TGTGCCATCAGCGGGACAGGGGTAGGCCAACATTTT. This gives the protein CAISGTGVGQHF.

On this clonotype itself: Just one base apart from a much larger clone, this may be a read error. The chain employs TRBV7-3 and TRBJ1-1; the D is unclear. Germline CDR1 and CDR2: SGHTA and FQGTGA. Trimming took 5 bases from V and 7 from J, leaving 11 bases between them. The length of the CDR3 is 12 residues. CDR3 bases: TGTGCCAGCAGCGCCGTTGGGGATGAAGCTTTCTTT. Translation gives CASSAVGDEAFF.

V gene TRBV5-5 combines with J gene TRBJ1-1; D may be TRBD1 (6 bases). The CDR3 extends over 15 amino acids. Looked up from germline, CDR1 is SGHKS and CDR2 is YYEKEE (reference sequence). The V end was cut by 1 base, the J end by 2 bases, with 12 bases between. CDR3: CASSLIGGSNTEAFF. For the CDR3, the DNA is TGTGCCAGCAGCTTGATCGGGGGCTCTAACACTGAAGCTTTCTTT. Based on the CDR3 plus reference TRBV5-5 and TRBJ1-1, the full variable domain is DAGVTQSPTHLIKTRGQQVTLRCSPISGHKSVSWYQQVLGQGPQFIFQYYEKEERGRGNFPDRFSARQFPNYSSELNVNALLLGDSALYLCASSLIGGSNTEAFFGQGTRLTVV.

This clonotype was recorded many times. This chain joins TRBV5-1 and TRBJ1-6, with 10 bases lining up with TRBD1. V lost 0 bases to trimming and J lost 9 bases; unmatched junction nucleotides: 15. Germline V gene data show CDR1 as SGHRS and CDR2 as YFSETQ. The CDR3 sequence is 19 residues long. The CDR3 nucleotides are TGCGCCAGCAGCTTGGATCGGGACAGGGGTGAAGGTGGGAGTTCACCCCTCCACTTT. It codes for CASSLDRDRGEGGSSPLHF. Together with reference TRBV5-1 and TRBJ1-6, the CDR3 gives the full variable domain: KAGVTQTPRYLIKTRGQQVTLSCSPISGHRSVSWYQQTPGQGLQFLFEYFSETQRNKGNFPGRFSGRQFSNSRSEMNVSTLELGDSALYLCASSLDRDRGEGGSSPLHFGNGTRLTVT.

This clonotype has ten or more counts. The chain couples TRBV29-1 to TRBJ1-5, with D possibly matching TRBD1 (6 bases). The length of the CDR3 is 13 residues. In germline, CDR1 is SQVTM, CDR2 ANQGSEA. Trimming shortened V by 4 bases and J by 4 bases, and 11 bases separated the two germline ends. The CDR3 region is CSVGGQSNQPQHF. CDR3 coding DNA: TGCAGCGTTGGCGGACAGTCAAATCAGCCCCAGCATTTT.

The DNA of the CDR3 is TGTGCCATCAGTGAGTCACCGAGGGCTGAAGCTTTCTTT. Protein sequence: CAISESPRAEAFF. This chain joins TRBV10-3 and TRBJ1-1; no firm D call. CDR1 and CDR2 (germline): ENHRY, SYGVKD. With 0 bases removed from V and 6 bases from J, the gap between germline ends came to 8 bases. CDR3 length: 13 residues.

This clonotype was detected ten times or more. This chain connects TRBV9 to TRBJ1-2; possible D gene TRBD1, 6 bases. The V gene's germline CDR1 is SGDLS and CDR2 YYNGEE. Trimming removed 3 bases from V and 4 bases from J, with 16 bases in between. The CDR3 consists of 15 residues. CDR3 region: CASSAGLDRIYGYTF. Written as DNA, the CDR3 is TGTGCCAGCAGCGCAGGACTAGACAGGATCTATGGCTACACCTTC. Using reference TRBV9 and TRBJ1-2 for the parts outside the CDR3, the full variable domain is DSGVTQTPKHLITATGQRVTLRCSPRSGDLSVYWYQQSLDQGLQFLIQYYNGEERAKGNILERFSAQQFPDLHSELNLSSLELGDSALYFCASSAGLDRIYGYTFGSGTRLTVV.

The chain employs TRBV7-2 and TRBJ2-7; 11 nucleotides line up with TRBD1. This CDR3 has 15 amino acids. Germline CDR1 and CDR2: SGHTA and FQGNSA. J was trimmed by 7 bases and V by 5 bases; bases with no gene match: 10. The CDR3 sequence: CASSQRGQGAEEQYF. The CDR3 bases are TGTGCCAGCAGCCAGCGAGGACAGGGGGCAGAAGAGCAGTACTTC.

The CDR3 reads CSPQGTETYEQYF. CDR3 in DNA: TGCAGCCCTCAGGGGACGGAGACCTACGAGCAGTACTTC. The chain has TRBV20-1 and TRBJ2-7; D possibly corresponds to TRBD1 (6 bases). This CDR3 has 13 amino acids. The germline gives CDR1 DFQATT, CDR2 SNEGSKA (reference sequence).

The CDR3 nucleotides are TGTGCCAGCAGTTTATGGGGGGCAGGGGCCAGGGAGACCCAGTACTTC. Amino acid sequence: CASSLWGAGARETQYF. The chain employs TRBV12-3 or TRBV12-4 and TRBJ2-5; either TRBD1 or TRBD2 may fit D (6 bases each). V shed 2 bases and J shed 5 bases, with 18 bases lying between them. This CDR3 region has 16 residues.

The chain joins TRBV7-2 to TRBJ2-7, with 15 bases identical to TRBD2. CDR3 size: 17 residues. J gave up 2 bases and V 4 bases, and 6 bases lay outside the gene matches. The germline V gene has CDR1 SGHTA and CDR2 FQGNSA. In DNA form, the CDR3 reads TGTGCCAGCAGCTCCGGGACTAGCGGGAGGAGGGCCTACGAGCAGTACTTC. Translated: CASSSGTSGRRAYEQYF.

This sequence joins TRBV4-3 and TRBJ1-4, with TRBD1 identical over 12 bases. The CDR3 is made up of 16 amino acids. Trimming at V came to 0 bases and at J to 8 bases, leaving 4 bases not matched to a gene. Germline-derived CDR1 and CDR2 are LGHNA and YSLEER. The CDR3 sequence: CASSQDTGTGGEKLFF. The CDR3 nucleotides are TGCGCCAGCAGCCAAGATACCGGGACAGGGGGCGAAAAACTGTTTTTT.